The source of this T cell receptor beta chain is a study of regulatory T cells in long-lasting Graves disease. The time point here: newly diagnosed GD, antithyroid drugs for less than 3 months. Making the TCR library involved RNA that had been extracted from PBMCs. Construction of TCR beta libraries relied on iRepertoire HTBI primers and on Arm-PCR targeting CDR3 regions. TCRdb redid the calling of the multiplex PCR reads with MiXCR, one entry per CDR3 protein. The data contain about 530,000 distinct CDR3 sequences, roughly a sixth of them singletons. Germline V CDR1 and CDR2: LNHDA, SQIVND (reference sequence). This CDR3 comprises 14 residues. V lost 1 base to trimming and J lost 8 bases; unmatched junction nucleotides: 5. This sample was shared with a second study, whose subject was T cells in Graves' hyperthyroidism and ophthalmopathy.

The clonotype was recovered from a woman aged 35-65 years with Graves disease. The sample was peripheral blood mononuclear cells (PBMCs), taken at new diagnosis, from a patient treated with antithyroid drugs. This chain uses TRBV19 with TRBJ1-2, with 9 bases that match TRBD1. The CDR3 protein is CASSIARTGAGYTF. DNA of the CDR3: TGTGCCAGTAGTATAGCCCGGACAGGGGCGGGCTACACCTTC. The whole variable domain, filled in from reference TRBV19 and TRBJ1-2, reads DGGITQSPKYLFRKEGQNVTLSCEQNLNHDAMYWYRQDPGQGLRLIYYSQIVNDFQKGDIAEGYSVSREKKESFPLTVTSAQKNPTAFYLCASSIARTGAGYTFGSGTRLTVV.